This T cell receptor beta chain comes out of a study of cytomegalovirus exposure and HLA in healthy donors. Points from the study as a whole: It was confirmed in vitro that three of the CMV-associated chains were specific for CMV antigens.

PCR amplification relied on 60 Vbeta primers (plus 13 Jbeta primers). TCRdb's copy holds only in-frame clones and misses some; the assay was immunoSEQ multiplex PCR. The sample's table shows roughly 120,000 clones. On this clone itself: Its specificity is unknown.

Sample: PBMCs. The TCR comes from a man aged 25 to 40 in good health and CMV-seronegative.

The CDR3 protein is CAWGEGGPSDTQYF. CDR3 coding DNA: TGTGCCTGGGGGGAGGGGGGCCCGTCAGATACGCAGTATTTT. V and J are TRBV30 and TRBJ2-3, with D perhaps matching TRBD2 (7 bases). CDR1 GTSNPN and CDR2 SVGIG come from the germline V gene (reference sequence). Trimming left V 5 bases short and J 4 bases short, with 16 bases between. This CDR3 has 14 amino acids.